This T cell receptor beta chain was obtained from a study of cytomegalovirus exposure and HLA in healthy donors. The overall study: From HLA-typed donors, an early data release held some 91 million unique TCRs. Study-wide findings and caveats: Beyond CMV serostatus, there was no information to go on about immune exposure. Later, TCR association rates were found to vary by HLA locus, highest for DRB1 and lowest for HLA-C. A missense DCLRE1C variant was associated with V- and J-gene trimming of TCR beta chains in a later analysis, and an independent cohort replicated the association.

Trimming removed 1 base from V and 0 bases from J; junction bases left unmatched: 8. The CDR3 covers 17 residues. Germline V gene data show CDR1 as SEHNR and CDR2 as FQNEAQ (reference sequence). A single count supports this clone. The target antigen is unknown. With 60 Vbeta and 13 Jbeta primers, the PCR was carried out. The data were produced by immunoSEQ multiplex PCR, yet TCRdb's version contains in-frame clones alone and is incomplete. Found here are approximately 150,000 clones, more than 70% of them singletons; the top ten hold under 1.1%. The V call is TRBV7-9, the J call TRBJ1-1, with 7 bases matching TRBD1. The clonotype comes from a man aged 30 to 45 in good health and CMV-seronegative. The sample consisted of PBMCs. The chain's CDR3 is CASSLDILGQVNTEAFF. As DNA, the CDR3 is TGTGCCAGCAGCTTAGACATTCTTGGACAGGTGAACACTGAAGCTTTCTTT.